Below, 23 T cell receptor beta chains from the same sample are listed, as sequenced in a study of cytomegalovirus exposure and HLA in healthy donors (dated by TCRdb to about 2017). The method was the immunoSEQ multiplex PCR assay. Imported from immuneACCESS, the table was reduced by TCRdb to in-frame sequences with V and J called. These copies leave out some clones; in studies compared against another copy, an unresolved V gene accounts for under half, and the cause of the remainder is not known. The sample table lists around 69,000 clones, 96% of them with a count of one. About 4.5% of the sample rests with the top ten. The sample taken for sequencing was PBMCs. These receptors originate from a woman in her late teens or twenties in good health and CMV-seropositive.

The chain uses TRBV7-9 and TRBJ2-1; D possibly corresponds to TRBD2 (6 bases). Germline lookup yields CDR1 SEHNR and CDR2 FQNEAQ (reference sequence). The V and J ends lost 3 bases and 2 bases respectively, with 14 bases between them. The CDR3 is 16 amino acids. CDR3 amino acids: CASSFSGGEPYNEQFF. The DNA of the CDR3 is TGTGCCAGCAGCTTTAGTGGAGGGGAGCCCTACAATGAGCAGTTCTTC.

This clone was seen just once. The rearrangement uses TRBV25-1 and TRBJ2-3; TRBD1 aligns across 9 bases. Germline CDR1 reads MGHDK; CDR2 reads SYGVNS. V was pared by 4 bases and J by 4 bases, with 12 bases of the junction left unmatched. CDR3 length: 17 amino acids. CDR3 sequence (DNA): TGTGCCAGCAGTGGAGACCGGGACAGGGAAATGGCAGATACGCAGTATTTT. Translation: CASSGDRDREMADTQYF.

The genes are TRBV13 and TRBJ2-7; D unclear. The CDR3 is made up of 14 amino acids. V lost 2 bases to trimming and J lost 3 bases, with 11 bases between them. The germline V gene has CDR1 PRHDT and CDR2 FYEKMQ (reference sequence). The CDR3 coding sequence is TGTGCCAGCAGCTTATCTCCCGGGTTCTACGAGCAGTACTTC. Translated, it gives CASSLSPGFYEQYF.

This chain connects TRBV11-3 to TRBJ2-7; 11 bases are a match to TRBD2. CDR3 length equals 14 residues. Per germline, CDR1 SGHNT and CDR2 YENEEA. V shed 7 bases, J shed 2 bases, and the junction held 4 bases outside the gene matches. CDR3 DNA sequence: TGTGCCAGCACCAGACTAGCGGGGACCTACGAGCAGTACTTC. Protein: CASTRLAGTYEQYF.

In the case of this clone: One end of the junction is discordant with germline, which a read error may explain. This chain's CDR3 is CASSLKPEGLIF. CDR3 DNA: TGTGCCAGCAGCTTAAAACCGGAGGGATTAATCTTT. The chain employs TRBV13 and TRBJ1-1; D remains unclear. Germline-derived CDR1 and CDR2 are PRHDT and FYEKMQ (reference sequence). The CDR3 is made up of 12 amino acids. The entire variable domain, with the rest obtained from reference TRBV13 and TRBJ1-1, is as follows: AAGVIQSPRHLIKEKRETATLKCYPIPRHDTVYWYQQGPGQDPQFLISFYEKMQSDKGSIPDRFSAQQFSDYHSELNMSSLELGDSALYFCASSLKPEGLIFGQGTRLTVV.

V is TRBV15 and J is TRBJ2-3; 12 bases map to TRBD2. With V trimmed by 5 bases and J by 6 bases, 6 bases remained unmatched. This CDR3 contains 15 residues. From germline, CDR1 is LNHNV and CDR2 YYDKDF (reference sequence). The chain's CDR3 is CATSWRLAGVDTQYF. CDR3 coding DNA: TGTGCCACCAGCTGGAGACTAGCGGGAGTGGATACGCAGTATTTT. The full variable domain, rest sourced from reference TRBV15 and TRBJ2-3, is DAMVIQNPRYQVTQFGKPVTLSCSQTLNHNVMYWYQQKSSQAPKLLFHYYDKDFNNEADTPDNFQSRRPNTSFCFLDIRSPGLGDTAMYLCATSWRLAGVDTQYFGPGTRLTVL.

In DNA form, the CDR3 reads TGCGCCAGCAGCCACCCCGGGGGGACAGGCTCTGGAAACACCATATATTTT. It translates to CASSHPGGTGSGNTIYF. The chain is built from TRBV4-1 and TRBJ1-3, with 8 bases lining up with TRBD1. The CDR3 loop spans 17 amino acids. Germline values: CDR1 MGHRA, CDR2 YSYEKL. J lost 0 bases, V lost 3 bases, and 7 bases had no gene match.

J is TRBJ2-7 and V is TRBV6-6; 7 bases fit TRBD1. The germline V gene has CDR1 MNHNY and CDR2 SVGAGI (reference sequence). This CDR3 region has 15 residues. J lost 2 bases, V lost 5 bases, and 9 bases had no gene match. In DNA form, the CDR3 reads TGTGCCAGCAGTGCCGGCCGGGACAGAGCCTACGAGCAGTACTTC. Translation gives CASSAGRDRAYEQYF.

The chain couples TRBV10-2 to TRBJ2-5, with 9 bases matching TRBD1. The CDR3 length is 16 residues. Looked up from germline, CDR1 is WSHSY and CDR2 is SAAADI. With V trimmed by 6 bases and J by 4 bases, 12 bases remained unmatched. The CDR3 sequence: CASRGQGFRSRETQYF. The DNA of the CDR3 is TGCGCCAGCAGGGGACAGGGATTTCGTAGTAGAGAGACCCAGTACTTC.

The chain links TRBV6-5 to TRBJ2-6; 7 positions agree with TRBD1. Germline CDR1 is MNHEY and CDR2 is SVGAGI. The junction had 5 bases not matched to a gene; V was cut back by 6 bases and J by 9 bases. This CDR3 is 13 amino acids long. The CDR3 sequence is CASSPGTVNVLTF. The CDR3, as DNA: TGTGCCAGCAGCCCTGGGACAGTCAACGTCCTGACTTTC.

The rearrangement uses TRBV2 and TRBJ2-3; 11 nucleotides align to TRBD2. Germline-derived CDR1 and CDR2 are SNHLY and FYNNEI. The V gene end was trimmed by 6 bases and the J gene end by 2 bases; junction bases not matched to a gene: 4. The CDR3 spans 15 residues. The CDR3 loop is CASRGLAGPTDTQYF. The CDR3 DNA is TGTGCCAGCAGAGGACTAGCGGGTCCCACAGATACGCAGTATTTT.

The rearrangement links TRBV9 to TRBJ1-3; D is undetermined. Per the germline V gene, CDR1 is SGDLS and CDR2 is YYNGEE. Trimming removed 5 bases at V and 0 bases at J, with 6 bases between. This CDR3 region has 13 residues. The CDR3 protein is CASSLNSGNTIYF. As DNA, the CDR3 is TGTGCCAGCAGTCTTAACTCTGGAAACACCATATATTTT.

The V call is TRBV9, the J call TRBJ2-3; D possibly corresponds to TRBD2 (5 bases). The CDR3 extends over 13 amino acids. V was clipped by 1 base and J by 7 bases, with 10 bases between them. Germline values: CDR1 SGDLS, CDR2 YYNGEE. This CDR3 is CASSVRPGNTQYF. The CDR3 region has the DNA TGTGCCAGCAGCGTACGACCGGGGAATACGCAGTATTTT.

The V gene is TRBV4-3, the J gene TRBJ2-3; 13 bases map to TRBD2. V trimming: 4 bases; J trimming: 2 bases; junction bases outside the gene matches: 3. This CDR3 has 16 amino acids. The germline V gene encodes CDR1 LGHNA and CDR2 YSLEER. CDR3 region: CASSPTSGRDTDTQYF. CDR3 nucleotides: TGCGCCAGCAGCCCAACTAGCGGGAGGGACACAGATACGCAGTATTTT.

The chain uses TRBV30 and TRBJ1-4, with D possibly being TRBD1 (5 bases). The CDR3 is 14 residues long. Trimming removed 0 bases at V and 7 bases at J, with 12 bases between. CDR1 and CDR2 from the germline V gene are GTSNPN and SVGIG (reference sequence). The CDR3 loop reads CAWSVGAVFEKLFF. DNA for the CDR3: TGTGCCTGGAGTGTAGGGGCAGTTTTTGAAAAACTGTTTTTT.

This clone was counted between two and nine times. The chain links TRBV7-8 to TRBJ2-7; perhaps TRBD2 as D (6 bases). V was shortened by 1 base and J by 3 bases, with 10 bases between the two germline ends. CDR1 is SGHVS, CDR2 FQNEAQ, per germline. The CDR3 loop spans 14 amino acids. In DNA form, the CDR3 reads TGTGCCAGCAGCTTAGGCGGGACCTTCTACGAGCAGTACTTC. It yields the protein CASSLGGTFYEQYF.

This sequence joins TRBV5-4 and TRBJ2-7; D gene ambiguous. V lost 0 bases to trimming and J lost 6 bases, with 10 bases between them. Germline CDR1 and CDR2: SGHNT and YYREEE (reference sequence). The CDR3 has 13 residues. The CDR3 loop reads CASSLAMRSEQYF. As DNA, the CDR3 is TGTGCCAGCAGCTTGGCCATGAGGAGCGAGCAGTACTTC. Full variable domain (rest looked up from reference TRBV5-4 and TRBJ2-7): ETGVTQSPTHLIKTRGQQVTLRCSSQSGHNTVSWYQQALGQGPQFIFQYYREEENGRGNFPPRFSGLQFPNYSSELNVNALELDDSALYLCASSLAMRSEQYFGPGTRLTVT.

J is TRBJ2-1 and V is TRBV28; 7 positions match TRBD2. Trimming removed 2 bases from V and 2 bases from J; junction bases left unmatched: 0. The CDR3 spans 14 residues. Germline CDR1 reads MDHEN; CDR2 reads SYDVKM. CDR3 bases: TGTGCCAGCAGTTTAGCGGGAGCCTACAATGAGCAGTTCTTC. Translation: CASSLAGAYNEQFF.

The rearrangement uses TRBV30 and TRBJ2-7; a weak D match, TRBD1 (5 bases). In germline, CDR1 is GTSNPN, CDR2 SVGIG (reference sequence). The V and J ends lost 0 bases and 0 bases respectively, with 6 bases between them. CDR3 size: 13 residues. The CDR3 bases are TGTGCCTGGAGTGTAACAGGCTCCTACGAGCAGTACTTC. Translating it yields CAWSVTGSYEQYF.

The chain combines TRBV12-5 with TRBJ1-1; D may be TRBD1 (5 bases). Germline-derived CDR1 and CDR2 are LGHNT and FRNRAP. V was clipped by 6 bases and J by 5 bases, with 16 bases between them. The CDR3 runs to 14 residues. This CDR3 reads CASGPDKRGTEAFF. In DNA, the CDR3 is TGTGCTAGTGGACCGGACAAGCGGGGAACTGAAGCTTTCTTT.

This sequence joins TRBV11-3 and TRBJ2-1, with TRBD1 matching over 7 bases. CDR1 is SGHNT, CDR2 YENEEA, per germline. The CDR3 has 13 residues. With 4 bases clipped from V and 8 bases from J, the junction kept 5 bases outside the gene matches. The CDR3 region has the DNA TGTGCCAGCAGCTCCGACAGGGTGCATGAGCAGTTCTTC. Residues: CASSSDRVHEQFF. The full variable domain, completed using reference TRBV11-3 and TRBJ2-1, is EAGVVQSPRYKIIEKKQPVAFWCNPISGHNTLYWYLQNLGQGPELLIRYENEEAVDDSQLPKDRFSAERLKGVDSTLKIQPAELGDSAVYLCASSSDRVHEQFFGPGTRLTVL.

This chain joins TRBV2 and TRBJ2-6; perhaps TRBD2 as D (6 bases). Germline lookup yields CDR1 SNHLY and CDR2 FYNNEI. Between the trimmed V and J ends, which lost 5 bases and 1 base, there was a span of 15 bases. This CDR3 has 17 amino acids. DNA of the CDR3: TGTGCCAGCAGTTCCGTCCCTGGAGGGTCTGGGGCCAACGTCCTGACTTTC. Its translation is CASSSVPGGSGANVLTF. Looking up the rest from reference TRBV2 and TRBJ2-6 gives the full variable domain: EPEVTQTPSHQVTQMGQEVILRCVPISNHLYFYWYRQILGQKVEFLVSFYNNEISEKSEIFDDQFSVERPDGSNFTLKIRSTKLEDSAMYFCASSSVPGGSGANVLTFGAGSRLTVL.

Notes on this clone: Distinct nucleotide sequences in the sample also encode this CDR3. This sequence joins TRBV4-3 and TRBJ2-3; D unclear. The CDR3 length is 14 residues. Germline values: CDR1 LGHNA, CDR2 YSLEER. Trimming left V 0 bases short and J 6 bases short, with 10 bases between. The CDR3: CASSQEAGRDTQYF. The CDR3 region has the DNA TGCGCCAGCAGCCAAGAAGCAGGAAGGGATACGCAGTATTTT.